This T cell receptor (beta chain) was recovered during a study of regulatory T cells in long-lasting Graves disease. In building TCR beta libraries, iRepertoire HTBI primers were used together with Arm-PCR of CDR3 regions. TCRdb reanalysed the multiplex PCR reads using MiXCR and keeps one entry per CDR3 protein. The data show 200,000 to 250,000 distinct CDR3 sequences, with around a fifth seen just once and around 11% held by the top ten. This clonotype has at least ten counts. V lost 0 bases and J 3 bases, leaving 7 bases between the germline ends. CDR3 length: 13 amino acids. Germline V gene data show CDR1 as SGHRS and CDR2 as YFSETQ. Time point defined: newly diagnosed GD, antithyroid drugs for less than 3 months. Construction of the TCR library relied on RNA isolated from PBMCs. This same sample was also taken into another study, of T cells in Graves' hyperthyroidism and ophthalmopathy.

This clonotype originated in a woman aged 25-40 years with Graves disease. The rearrangement uses TRBV5-1 and TRBJ2-7; D not resolved. The sequencing here drew on peripheral blood mononuclear cells (PBMCs), taken at new diagnosis, from a patient treated with antithyroid drugs. CDR3: CASSLARSYEQYF. CDR3 nucleotides: TGCGCCAGCAGCTTGGCTAGGAGCTACGAGCAGTACTTC.